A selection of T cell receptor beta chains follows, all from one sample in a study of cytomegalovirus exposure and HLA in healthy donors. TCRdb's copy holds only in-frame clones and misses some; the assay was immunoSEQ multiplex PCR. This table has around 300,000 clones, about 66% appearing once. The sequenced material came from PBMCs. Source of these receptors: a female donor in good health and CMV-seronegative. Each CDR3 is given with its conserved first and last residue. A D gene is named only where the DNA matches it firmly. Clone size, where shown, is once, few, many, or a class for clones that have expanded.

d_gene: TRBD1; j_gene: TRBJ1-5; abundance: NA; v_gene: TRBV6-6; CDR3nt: TGTGCCAGCAGTTACGCAACAGGGGCCGGCAATCAGCCCCAGCATTTT; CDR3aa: CASSYATGAGNQPQHF
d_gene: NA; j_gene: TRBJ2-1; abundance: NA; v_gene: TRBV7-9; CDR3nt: TGTGCCAGCAGGCCGCCGGGGACCTACAATGAGCAGTTCTTC; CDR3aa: CASRPPGTYNEQFF
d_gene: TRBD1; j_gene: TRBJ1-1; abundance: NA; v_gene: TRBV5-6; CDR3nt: TGTGCCAGCAGCTTGGGCTCAGGGGGGAACACTGAAGCTTTCTTT; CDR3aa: CASSLGSGGNTEAFF
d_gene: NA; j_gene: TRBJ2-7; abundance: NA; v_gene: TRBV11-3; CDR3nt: TGTGCCAGCAGCCGGACTACCAGGTCCTACGAGCAGTACTTC; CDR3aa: CASSRTTRSYEQYF
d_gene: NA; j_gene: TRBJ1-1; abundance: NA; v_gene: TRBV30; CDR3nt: TGTGCCTGGAGTGTACTCGGCGGCTACACTGAAGCTTTCTTT; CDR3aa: CAWSVLGGYTEAFF
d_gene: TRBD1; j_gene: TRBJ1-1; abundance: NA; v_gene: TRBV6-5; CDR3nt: TGTGCCAGCAGTTACCTTCGGACAGGGGATTTCACTGAAGCTTTCTTT; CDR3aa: CASSYLRTGDFTEAFF
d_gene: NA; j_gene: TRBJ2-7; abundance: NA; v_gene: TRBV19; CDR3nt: TGTGCCAGTAGTCCCAACAGTGCTTACGAGCAGTACTTC; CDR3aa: CASSPNSAYEQYF
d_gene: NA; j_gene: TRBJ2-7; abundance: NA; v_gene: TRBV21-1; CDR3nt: TGTGCCAGCAGCGTCCCTACTAGCCAGGCTGCCTACGAGCAGTACTTC; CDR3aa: CASSVPTSQAAYEQYF
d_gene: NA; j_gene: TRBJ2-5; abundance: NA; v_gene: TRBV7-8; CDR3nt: TGTGCCAGCAGCGCCGGCAGGGTCGGTATCGGGGAGACCCAGTACTTC; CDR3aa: CASSAGRVGIGETQYF
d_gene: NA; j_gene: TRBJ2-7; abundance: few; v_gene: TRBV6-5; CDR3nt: TGTGCCAGCAGTTACGGACTCCTCTACGAGCAGTACTTC; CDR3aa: CASSYGLLYEQYF
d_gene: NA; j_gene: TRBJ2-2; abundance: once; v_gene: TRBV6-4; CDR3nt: TGTGCCAGCCAGGGGAGGGCCACGCCCGGGGAGCTGTTTTTT; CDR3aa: CASQGRATPGELFF
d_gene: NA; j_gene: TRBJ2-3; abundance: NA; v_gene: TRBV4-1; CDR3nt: TGCGCCAGCAGCCAAGGAGGAAGCGGCACAGATACGCAGTATTTT; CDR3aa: CASSQGGSGTDTQYF
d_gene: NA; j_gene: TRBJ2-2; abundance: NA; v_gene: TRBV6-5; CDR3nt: TGTGCCAGCAGTTACTGGTCAGGGGCGAACACCGGGGAGCTGTTTTTT; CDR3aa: CASSYWSGANTGELFF
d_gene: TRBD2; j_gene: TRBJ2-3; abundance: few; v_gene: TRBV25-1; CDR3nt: TGTGCCAGCAGTGCCGCCGGGAGGACAGATACGCAGTATTTT; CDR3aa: CASSAAGRTDTQYF
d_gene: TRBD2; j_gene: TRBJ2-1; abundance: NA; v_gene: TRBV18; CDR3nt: TGTGCCAGCTCGGATAGCGGGAGTCCCTACAATGAGCAGTTCTTC; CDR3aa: CASSDSGSPYNEQFF
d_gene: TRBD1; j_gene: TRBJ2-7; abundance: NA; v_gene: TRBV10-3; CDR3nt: TGTGCCATCCGGGGACAGGTTTACGAGCAGTACTTC; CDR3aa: CAIRGQVYEQYF
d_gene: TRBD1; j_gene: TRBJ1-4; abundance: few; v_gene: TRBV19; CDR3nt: TGTGCCAGTAGTATAACGGGACAGCCTGCAACTAATGAAAAACTGTTTTTT; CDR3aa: CASSITGQPATNEKLFF
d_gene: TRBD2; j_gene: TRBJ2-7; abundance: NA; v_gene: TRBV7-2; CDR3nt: TGTGCCAGCAGCTTCTCTAGCGGGAGAGGGGGGTACGAGCAGTACTTC; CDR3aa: CASSFSSGRGGYEQYF
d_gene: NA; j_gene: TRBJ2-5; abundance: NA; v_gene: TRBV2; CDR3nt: TGTGCCAGCAGTCTCCTATCAAATCCCTACTTC; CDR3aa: CASSLLSNPYF
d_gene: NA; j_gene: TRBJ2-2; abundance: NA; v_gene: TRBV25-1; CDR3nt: TGTGCCAGCAGTGAATCTGCCGGGGAGCTGTTTTTT; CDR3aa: CASSESAGELFF
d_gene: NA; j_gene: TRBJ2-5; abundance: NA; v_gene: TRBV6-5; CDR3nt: TGTGCCAGCAGTTACCCGGGACAAGAGACCCAGTACTTC; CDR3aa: CASSYPGQETQYF
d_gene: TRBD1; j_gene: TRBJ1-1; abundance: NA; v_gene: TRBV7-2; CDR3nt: TGTGCCAGCAGCTTAGGCGCAGGGGGAGTGAACACTGAAGCTTTCTTT; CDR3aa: CASSLGAGGVNTEAFF
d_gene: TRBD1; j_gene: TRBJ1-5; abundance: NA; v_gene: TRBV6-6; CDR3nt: TGTGCCAGCAGTTACTCGGGGACAGGGGGCAACCAGCCCCAGCATTTT; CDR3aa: CASSYSGTGGNQPQHF
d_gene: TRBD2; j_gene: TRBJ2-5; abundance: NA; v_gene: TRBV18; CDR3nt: TGTGCCAGCTCACGATCACAGCGGGAGGGAGAGACCCAGTACTTC; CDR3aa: CASSRSQREGETQYF
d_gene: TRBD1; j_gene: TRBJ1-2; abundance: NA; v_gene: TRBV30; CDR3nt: TGTGCCTGGACTGCCGGACAGGGAAGGGACTATGGCTACACCTTC; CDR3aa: CAWTAGQGRDYGYTF
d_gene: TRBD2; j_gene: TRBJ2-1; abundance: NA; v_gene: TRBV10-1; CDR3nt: TGCGCCAGCAGCACCCGGACTAGCGGGAGGAACCCCAATGAGCAGTTCTTC; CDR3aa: CASSTRTSGRNPNEQFF
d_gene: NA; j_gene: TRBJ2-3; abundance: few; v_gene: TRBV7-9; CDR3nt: TGTGCCAGCAGCTTACTTGCGGGAGAGGGGGAGTATTTT; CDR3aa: CASSLLAGEGEYF
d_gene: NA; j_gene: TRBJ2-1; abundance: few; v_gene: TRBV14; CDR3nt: TGTGCCAGCAGCCAGGGAGGCCCCTACAATGAGCAGTTCTTC; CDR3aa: CASSQGGPYNEQFF
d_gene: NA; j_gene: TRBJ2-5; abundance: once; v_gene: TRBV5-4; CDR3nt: TGTGCCAGCAGCTTGTCCCTGCTAGTGGAGACCCAGTACTTC; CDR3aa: CASSLSLLVETQYF
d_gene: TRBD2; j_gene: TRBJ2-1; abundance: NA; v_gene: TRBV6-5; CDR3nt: TGTGCCAGCAGTTACTCGGGCGGGAGCCCCAATGAGCAGTTCTTC; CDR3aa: CASSYSGGSPNEQFF
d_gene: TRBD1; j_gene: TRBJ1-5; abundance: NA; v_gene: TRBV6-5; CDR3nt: TGTGCCAGCAGAGAGCGGACAGGGGTCGGGCAGCCCCAGCATTTT; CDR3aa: CASRERTGVGQPQHF
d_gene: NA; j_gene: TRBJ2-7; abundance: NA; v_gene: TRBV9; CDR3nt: TGTGCCAGCAGCGTGGACAGTCTCTACGAGCAGTACTTC; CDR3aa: CASSVDSLYEQYF
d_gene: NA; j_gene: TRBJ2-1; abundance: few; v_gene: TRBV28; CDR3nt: TGTGCCAGCGGTTCGGAGGGACGGCCGTTCTTC; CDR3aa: CASGSEGRPFF
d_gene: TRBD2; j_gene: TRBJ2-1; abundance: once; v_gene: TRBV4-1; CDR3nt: TGCGCCAGCAGGGAACCTAGCGGGGCCTACAATGAGCAGTTCTTC; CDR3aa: CASREPSGAYNEQFF
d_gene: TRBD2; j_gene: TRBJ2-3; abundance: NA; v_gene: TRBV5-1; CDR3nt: TGCGCCAGCAGCCCCGGGACTAGCGGACACACAGATACGCAGTATTTT; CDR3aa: CASSPGTSGHTDTQYF
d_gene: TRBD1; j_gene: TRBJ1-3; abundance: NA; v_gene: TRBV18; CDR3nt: TGTGCCAGCTCACCAACAGGGGTGATGGCCGGAAACACCATATATTTT; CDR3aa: CASSPTGVMAGNTIYF
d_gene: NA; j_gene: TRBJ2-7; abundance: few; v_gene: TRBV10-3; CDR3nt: TGTGCCATCAGTGAGTCTTCGGGAAGCGCATCTTACGAGCAGTACTTC; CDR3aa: CAISESSGSASYEQYF
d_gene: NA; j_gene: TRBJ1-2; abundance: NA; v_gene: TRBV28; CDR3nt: TGTGCCAGCAGTTTTGGGGGGGATAACTATGGCTACACCTTC; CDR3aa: CASSFGGDNYGYTF
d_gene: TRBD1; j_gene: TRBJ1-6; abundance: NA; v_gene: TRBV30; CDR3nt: TGTGCCTGGAGTGTATCAAGGGGGCCCCCCTATAATTCACCCCTCCACTTT; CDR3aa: CAWSVSRGPPYNSPLHF
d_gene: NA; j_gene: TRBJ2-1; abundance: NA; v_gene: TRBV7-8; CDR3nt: TGTGCCAGCAGCTTTCTGAACGGACAGTACAATGAGCAGTTCTTC; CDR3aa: CASSFLNGQYNEQFF
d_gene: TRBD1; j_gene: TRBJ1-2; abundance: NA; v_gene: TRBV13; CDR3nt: TGTGCCAGCAGCTCCGGGACAGGCGACTATGGCTACACCTTC; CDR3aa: CASSSGTGDYGYTF
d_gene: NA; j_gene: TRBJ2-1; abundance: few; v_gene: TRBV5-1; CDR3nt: TGCGCCAGCAGCTTGAACGCGGGATCCGATGAGCAGTTCTTC; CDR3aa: CASSLNAGSDEQFF
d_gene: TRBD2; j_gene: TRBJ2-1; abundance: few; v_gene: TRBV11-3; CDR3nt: TGTGCCAGCAGCTCTCGGACTAGCGGGAGTTTCAATGAGCAGTTCTTC; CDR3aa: CASSSRTSGSFNEQFF
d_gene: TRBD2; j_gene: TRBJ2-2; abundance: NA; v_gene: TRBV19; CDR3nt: TGTGCCAGTAGGCAGGGAGGGGACACCGGGGAGCTGTTTTTT; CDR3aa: CASRQGGDTGELFF
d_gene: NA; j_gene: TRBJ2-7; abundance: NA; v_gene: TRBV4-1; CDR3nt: TGCGCCAGCAGCCAGGTGGAGGGAGACTACGAGCAGTACTTC; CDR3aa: CASSQVEGDYEQYF
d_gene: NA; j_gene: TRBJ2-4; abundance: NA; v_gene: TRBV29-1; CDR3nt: TGCAGCGTTTTGTTGCGGGGCCTGGTAGACATTCAGTACTTC; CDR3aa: CSVLLRGLVDIQYF
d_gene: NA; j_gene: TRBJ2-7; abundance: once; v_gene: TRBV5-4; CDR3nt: TGTGCCAGCAGCTTCGGGGGGCTGGCCTACGAGCAGTACTTC; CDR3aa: CASSFGGLAYEQYF
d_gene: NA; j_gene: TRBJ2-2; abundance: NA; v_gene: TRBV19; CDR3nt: TGTGCCAGTCGAACGGCCAGGGGTTTGGTCACCGGGGAGCTGTTTTTT; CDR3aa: CASRTARGLVTGELFF
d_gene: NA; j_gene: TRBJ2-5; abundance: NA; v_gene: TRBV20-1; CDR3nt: TGCAGTGCTAACTCGGTAGAGACCCAGTACTTC; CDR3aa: CSANSVETQYF
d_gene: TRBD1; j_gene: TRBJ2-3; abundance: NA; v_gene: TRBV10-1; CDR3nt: TGCGCCAGCAGTGAGGGACAGGGTCCGAGCACAGATACGCAGTATTTT; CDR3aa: CASSEGQGPSTDTQYF
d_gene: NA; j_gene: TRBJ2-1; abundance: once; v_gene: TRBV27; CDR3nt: TGTGCCAGCAGTATAACTCCCAATGAGCAGTTCTTC; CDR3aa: CASSITPNEQFF
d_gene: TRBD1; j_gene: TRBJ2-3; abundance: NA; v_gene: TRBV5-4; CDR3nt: TGTGCCAGCAGCTTGGGGGACAGCATCACAGATACGCAGTATTTT; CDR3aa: CASSLGDSITDTQYF
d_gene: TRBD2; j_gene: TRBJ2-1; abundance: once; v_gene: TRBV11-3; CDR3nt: TGTGCCAGCAGCCCCCGGACTAGCGGGAGTCAAACCTACAATGAGCAGTTCTTC; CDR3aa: CASSPRTSGSQTYNEQFF
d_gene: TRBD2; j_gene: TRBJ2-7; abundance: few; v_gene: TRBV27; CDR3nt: TGTGCCAGCAGTTCACTTGGACTAGCGGGAGTTAACGAGCAGTACTTC; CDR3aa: CASSSLGLAGVNEQYF
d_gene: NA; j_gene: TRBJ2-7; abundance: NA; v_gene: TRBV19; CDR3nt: TGTGCCAGTACATCCAACGGAGGCTACGAGCAGTACTTC; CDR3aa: CASTSNGGYEQYF